These 15 T cell receptor beta chains originate from one sample sequenced in a study of T cell repertoires in cytomegalovirus infection. TCRdb processed the reads anew with MiXCR; each CDR3 protein has one entry. The sample contains under 40,000 distinct CDR3 sequences, about 50% of which appear only once. No cognate antigen is known for these TCRs. Sequenced material: CD8+ T cells from cultured PBMCs, taken from culture after CMV antigen stimulation. All receptors derive from a human donor in good health (CMV status not recorded). Some clones in this sample may be carry-over from other donors' samples.

The chain employs TRBV27 and TRBJ1-2; 8 bases line up with TRBD1. Trimming cost V 6 bases and J 6 bases; bases outside gene matches: 9. Germline CDR1 and CDR2: MNHEY and SMNVEV (reference sequence). This CDR3 region has 14 residues. The CDR3 DNA reads TGTGCCAGCAGCCCGTGGGGACAGGTCGATGGCTACACCTTC. Its translation is CASSPWGQVDGYTF.

The genes are TRBV7-4 and TRBJ2-1; D is unresolved. The CDR3 is 14 amino acids. Germline CDR1 reads SGHVT; CDR2 reads SQSDAQ. The CDR3 is CASRKGSSYNEQFF. As DNA, the CDR3 is TGTGCATCAAGAAAGGGCTCCTCCTACAATGAGCAGTTCTTC.

The rearrangement uses TRBV11-2 and TRBJ2-1; a weak D match, TRBD2 (6 bases). This CDR3 comprises 12 residues. V lost 5 bases to trimming and J lost 8 bases, with 10 bases between them. CDR1 is SGHAT and CDR2 is FQNNGV in the germline V gene. The CDR3 loop reads CASSPLADEQFF. The CDR3 nucleotides read TGTGCCAGCAGCCCACTAGCCGATGAGCAGTTCTTC.

The V and J genes are TRBV28 and TRBJ2-7; 7 bases match TRBD1. The V and J ends lost 5 bases and 6 bases, in that order; junction bases with no gene match: 19. The germline V gene encodes CDR1 MDHEN and CDR2 SYDVKM. There are 17 residues in the CDR3. The CDR3 is CASSLTPGTAQRGEQYF. The CDR3 nucleotides are TGTGCCAGCAGTCTGACCCCCGGGACAGCCCAAAGGGGCGAGCAGTACTTC. Looking up the rest from reference TRBV28 and TRBJ2-7 gives the full variable domain: DVKVTQSSRYLVKRTGEKVFLECVQDMDHENMFWYRQDPGLGLRLIYFSYDVKMKEKGDIPEGYSVSREKKERFSLILESASTNQTSMYLCASSLTPGTAQRGEQYFGPGTRLTVT.

This clonotype was counted only a few times. V gene TRBV7-3 combines with J gene TRBJ2-1, with D possibly being TRBD2 (5 bases). CDR1 is SGHTA, CDR2 FQGTGA, per germline. This CDR3 comprises 13 residues. The V gene lost 5 bases and the J gene lost 6 bases, with 11 bases spanning the gap. CDR3 protein: CASSPIAFNEQFF. DNA of the CDR3: TGTGCCAGCAGCCCCATAGCGTTCAATGAGCAGTTCTTC.

The rearrangement links TRBV6-5 to TRBJ1-1; 10 nucleotides align to TRBD1. CDR1 is MNHEY, CDR2 SVGAGI, per germline. V was clipped by 7 bases and J by 5 bases; unmatched bases: 13. The CDR3 has 16 amino acids. The CDR3 DNA reads as TGTGCCAGCAACTTAGACAGGGGGCGCGGAGGGACTGAAGCTTTCTTT. Amino acid sequence: CASNLDRGRGGTEAFF.

This clonotype is a singleton in its sample. The gene calls are TRBV20-1 and TRBJ2-7; D gene unclear. Trimming removed 0 bases at V and 0 bases at J, with 9 bases between. CDR3 length equals 14 residues. Germline CDR1 reads DFQATT; CDR2 reads SNEGSKA (reference sequence). CDR3 amino acids: CSARDLSDSYEQYF. CDR3 nucleotide sequence: TGCAGTGCTAGAGATCTCAGCGACTCCTACGAGCAGTACTTC.

The CDR3 DNA reads as TGTGCCAGCAGTTTTGGGGGGACTAGCCAAGAGACCCAGTACTTC. It is translated as CASSFGGTSQETQYF. The chain joins TRBV27 to TRBJ2-5; 8 nucleotides match TRBD2. CDR3 length: 15 amino acids. Germline CDR1 reads MNHEY; CDR2 reads SMNVEV (reference sequence). Unmatched junction bases numbered 4, after V lost 3 bases and J lost 1 base.

The rearrangement uses TRBV7-7 and TRBJ1-4; a possible D gene is TRBD1 (6 bases). Deletions cut 5 bases from V and 1 base from J, with 17 bases between. The CDR3 extends over 17 amino acids. Germline V lookup: CDR1 SSHAT, CDR2 FNYEAQ (reference sequence). CDR3 DNA: TGTGCCAGCAGCCGAACAGGGAGGACCGGAACTAATGAAAAACTGTTTTTT. Translation gives CASSRTGRTGTNEKLFF.

This chain uses TRBV9 with TRBJ1-5; D might be TRBD1 (5 bases). CDR3 length equals 16 residues. V was clipped by 4 bases and J by 1 base, with 15 bases between them. CDR1 is SGDLS, CDR2 YYNGEE, per germline. CDR3 DNA sequence: TGTGCCAGCAGCTCGGGACCTCCGGGGAGCAATCAGCCCCAGCATTTT. Translated: CASSSGPPGSNQPQHF. Complete variable domain (other parts from reference TRBV9 and TRBJ1-5): DSGVTQTPKHLITATGQRVTLRCSPRSGDLSVYWYQQSLDQGLQFLIQYYNGEERAKGNILERFSAQQFPDLHSELNLSSLELGDSALYFCASSSGPPGSNQPQHFGDGTRLSIL.

J is TRBJ1-2 and V is TRBV27; D perhaps matches TRBD1 (5 bases). The CDR3 loop spans 12 amino acids. Germline V gene lookup returns CDR1 MNHEY and CDR2 SMNVEV (reference sequence). Trimming removed 3 bases at V and 8 bases at J, with 10 bases between. The CDR3 spells CASSFGGNGYTF. Here the CDR3 DNA reads TGTGCCAGCAGTTTTGGGGGGAACGGCTACACCTTC.

The genes are TRBV7-4 and TRBJ2-5; TRBD1 or TRBD2 may be the D gene (6 bases each). V lost 4 bases and J 4 bases, leaving 16 bases between the germline ends. The germline CDR1 and CDR2 sequences are SGHVT and SQSDAQ. CDR3 size: 15 residues. CDR3 nucleotides: TGTGCCAGCAGCTCTAGTGGGGGGCTAGGAGAGACCCAGTACTTC. It translates to CASSSSGGLGETQYF.

This clonotype was seen a few times. The gene calls are TRBV7-8 and TRBJ2-7; 8 bases fit TRBD2. Germline-derived CDR1 and CDR2 are SGHVS and FQNEAQ. This CDR3 contains 11 residues. Unmatched junction bases numbered 6, after V lost 11 bases and J lost 6 bases. The CDR3 sequence is CASRGGGEQYF. DNA of the CDR3: TGTGCCTCCCGGGGGGGAGGCGAGCAGTACTTC.

The chain couples TRBV7-9 to TRBJ2-7, with no clear D. This CDR3 is 15 amino acids long. Per the germline V gene, CDR1 is SEHNR and CDR2 is FQNEAQ (reference sequence). The ends were cut back, 3 bases at V and 0 bases at J, with 12 bases in the middle. CDR3 nucleotides: TGTGCCAGCAGCTTCTACTCGGAGAGCTCCTACGAGCAGTACTTC. Translation: CASSFYSESSYEQYF.

This clonotype was seen many times. This chain uses TRBV13 with TRBJ2-3; possibly TRBD2 for D (7 bases). Germline CDR1 PRHDT, CDR2 FYEKMQ (reference sequence). The CDR3 sequence is 15 residues long. Trimming pared 3 bases from V and 6 bases from J, leaving 16 bases between. The DNA for the CDR3 is TGTGCCAGCAGCTTCTCCTCGGGGGGCAGGGATACGCAGTATTTT. The encoded protein is CASSFSSGGRDTQYF.